The entry below gives a single TCR beta chain sequence along with its context. The data were produced by immunoSEQ multiplex PCR, yet TCRdb's version contains in-frame clones alone and is incomplete. The sample yields some 210,000 clones, under 95% seen once. In germline, CDR1 is MDHEN, CDR2 SYDVKM. With V trimmed by 6 bases and J by 0 bases, 8 bases remained unmatched. CDR3 size: 15 residues. This sample is drawn from a study of blood T cell repertoires in COVID-19. The clonotype comes from a man under 40 with acute or convalescent COVID-19. Sequencing was done on a sample of peripheral blood. V usage is TRBV28 and J usage is TRBJ2-7; 7 nucleotides line up with TRBD2. The DNA of the CDR3 is TGTGCCAGCAGGGGCCGAACTAGCGTCTCCTACGAGCAGTACTTC. Translated: CASRGRTSVSYEQYF.